The 30 T cell receptor beta chains below all came from one sample that was sequenced in a study of T-cell reconstitution after alpha-beta-depleted transplantation in children. As it was prepared, the TCRbeta library received unique molecular identifiers. From the PCR reads, TCRdb called clonotypes with MiXCR, one entry per CDR3 protein. The sample includes almost 500,000 distinct CDR3 sequences, about 10% seen only once; the top ten take around 2.2%. Sequences were derived from PBMCs, sampled before TCRalphabeta/CD19-depleted stem cell transplant. The receptors stem from a child under 10 years old with inherited bone marrow failure, due to receive a stem cell transplant.

The table lists this clonotype with a count of one. This clone may be a read error of a much larger clone one base away. This chain connects TRBV6-1 to TRBJ2-1; 11 bases agree with TRBD1. Germline-derived CDR1 and CDR2 are MNHNS and SASEGT. The CDR3 is 13 residues long. The CDR3, as DNA: TGTGCCAGCAGAGGACAGGGGGCGAATGAGCAGGTCTTC. Residues: CASRGQGANEQVF.

The chain combines TRBV2 with TRBJ2-5; D is unresolved. There are 16 residues in the CDR3. In germline, CDR1 is SNHLY, CDR2 FYNNEI. Trimming pared 0 bases from V and 2 bases from J, leaving 13 bases between. The CDR3 loop reads CASSEAGPTVQETQYF. The CDR3 DNA reads as TGTGCCAGCAGTGAAGCTGGCCCTACCGTTCAAGAGACCCAGTACTTC.

Many counts were recorded for this clonotype. The chain links TRBV24-1 to TRBJ1-1; TRBD1 aligns across 7 bases. V lost 8 bases, J lost 3 bases, and 8 bases stayed unmatched. Germline CDR1 and CDR2: KGHDR and SFDVKD. This CDR3 contains 14 residues. The CDR3 DNA reads TGTGCCACCAAAGTGGAGGGGGCGGACACTGAAGCTTTCTTT. This encodes CATKVEGADTEAFF.

Ten or more counts support this clonotype. The chain employs TRBV11-2 and TRBJ2-1, with 7 bases lining up with TRBD2. CDR1 and CDR2 (germline): SGHAT, FQNNGV. The CDR3 is 14 residues long. Trimming cost V 2 bases and J 8 bases; bases outside gene matches: 6. This CDR3 is CASSLLGGSDEQFF. The CDR3 DNA is TGTGCCAGCAGCTTATTAGGCGGGAGCGATGAGCAGTTCTTC.

In this sample, this clonotype turned up many times. V gene TRBV27 combines with J gene TRBJ2-1; D possibly uses TRBD1 or TRBD2 (5 bases each). Trimming shortened V by 0 bases and J by 5 bases, and 20 bases separated the two germline ends. Per germline, CDR1 MNHEY and CDR2 SMNVEV (reference sequence). This CDR3 comprises 18 residues. CDR3 loop: CASSLSNWGKWQDNEQFF. The DNA for the CDR3 is TGTGCCAGCAGTTTATCGAATTGGGGGAAGTGGCAGGACAATGAGCAGTTCTTC.

This clonotype was seen at least ten times. The chain recombines TRBV7-8 with TRBJ2-7; D not resolved. V lost 5 bases and J lost 7, with 21 bases in between. Germline CDR1 reads SGHVS; CDR2 reads FQNEAQ. This CDR3 spans 15 amino acids. CDR3 protein: CASSPRRRRPGEQYF. The CDR3 bases are TGTGCCAGCAGCCCCCGACGTAGACGCCCGGGTGAGCAGTACTTC.

This clonotype was counted at least ten times. The chain couples TRBV24-1 to TRBJ2-7; the D is unclear. This CDR3 has 11 residues. Germline V gene lookup returns CDR1 KGHDR and CDR2 SFDVKD. V was shortened by 3 bases and J by 4 bases, with 3 bases between the two germline ends. CDR3 in amino acids: CATSDRYEQYF. For the CDR3, the DNA is TGTGCCACCAGTGATAGGTACGAGCAGTACTTC.

There are many counts of this clonotype. J is TRBJ2-3 and V is TRBV9, with no clear D. CDR3 size: 12 residues. Germline CDR1 reads SGDLS; CDR2 reads YYNGEE. The V and J ends lost 4 bases and 3 bases respectively, with 6 bases between them. Here the CDR3 DNA reads TGTGCCAGCAGCACCCGTACAGATACGCAGTATTTT. Its translation is CASSTRTDTQYF.

As regards this clonotype: A much larger clone lies a single base off, so this may be a read error. The rearrangement links TRBV28 to TRBJ2-7, with D perhaps TRBD2 (6 bases). The CDR3 sequence is 13 residues long. Trimming took 8 bases from V and 4 from J, leaving 15 bases between them. CDR1 MDHEN and CDR2 SYDVKM come from the germline V gene. CDR3 in amino acids: CASVAAGEYEQYF. The CDR3 DNA reads as TGTGCCAGCGTGGCAGCGGGCGAGTACGAGCAGTACTTC. The whole variable domain, filled in from reference TRBV28 and TRBJ2-7, reads DVKVTQSSRYLVKRTGEKVFLECVQDMDHENMFWYRQDPGLGLRLIYFSYDVKMKEKGDIPEGYSVSREKKERFSLILESASTNQTSMYLCASVAAGEYEQYFGPGTRLTVT.

Details on this clonotype: A read error may account for a junction end that differs from germline. Here the CDR3 DNA reads TGTGCCAGCAGGTGGGGACAGGGGCCCCAAGAGTCCCAGTACTTC. Translated, it gives CASRWGQGPQESQYF. This chain links TRBV6-1 with TRBJ2-5, with 10 bases identical to TRBD1. The CDR3 has 15 residues. Germline CDR1 and CDR2: MNHNS and SASEGT.

Many counts were recorded for this clonotype. V is TRBV28 and J is TRBJ2-1; perhaps TRBD2 as D (6 bases). Per germline, CDR1 MDHEN and CDR2 SYDVKM. V was cut by 4 bases and J by 0 bases, with 10 bases left in between. The CDR3 has 15 amino acids. The CDR3 region is CASSSRESSYNEQFF. Written as DNA, the CDR3 is TGTGCCAGCAGTTCTCGGGAGAGCTCCTACAATGAGCAGTTCTTC. The complete variable domain, with remaining parts taken from reference TRBV28 and TRBJ2-1, reads DVKVTQSSRYLVKRTGEKVFLECVQDMDHENMFWYRQDPGLGLRLIYFSYDVKMKEKGDIPEGYSVSREKKERFSLILESASTNQTSMYLCASSSRESSYNEQFFGPGTRLTVL.

The gene calls are TRBV7-2 and TRBJ2-7; maybe TRBD2 (5 bases). Germline CDR1 SGHTA, CDR2 FQGNSA. V was clipped by 5 bases and J by 2 bases, with 13 bases between them. This CDR3 is 14 amino acids long. The CDR3, as DNA: TGTGCCAGCAGCCAATCGGGGAACACCTACGAGCAGTACTTC. It translates to CASSQSGNTYEQYF.

This clonotype was picked up many times. V is TRBV29-1 and J is TRBJ2-6, with D perhaps being TRBD1 or TRBD2 (5 bases each). The CDR3 consists of 15 residues. CDR1 and CDR2 (germline): SQVTM, ANQGSEA. V lost 4 bases and J lost 4, with 14 bases in between. The CDR3 nucleotides are TGCAGCGTTGGGGAAGGGGACGCGGGGGCCAACGTCCTGACTTTC. It encodes CSVGEGDAGANVLTF.

J is TRBJ2-7 and V is TRBV18; 14 nucleotides match TRBD2. The CDR3 is made up of 16 amino acids. The germline V gene encodes CDR1 KGHSH and CDR2 LQKENI. V was clipped by 6 bases and J by 6 bases; unmatched bases: 10. The CDR3 bases are TGTGCCAGCTCCCCCCTTCCGGGACTAGCGGGAGCCGAGCAGTACTTC. Encoded protein: CASSPLPGLAGAEQYF.

This clonotype was observed many times. The chain is built from TRBV6-5 and TRBJ2-2; 8 bases fit TRBD2. Per the germline V gene, CDR1 is MNHEY and CDR2 is SVGAGI. The CDR3 runs to 16 residues. The J segment lost 2 bases and the V segment lost 2 bases, leaving 4 bases of the junction unmatched. The CDR3 region has the DNA TGTGCCAGCAGTTACCGGTTAGCGGGAAACACCGGGGAGCTGTTTTTT. Translated: CASSYRLAGNTGELFF.

This clonotype was seen at least ten times. The chain links TRBV5-1 to TRBJ2-5; the D is unclear. The CDR3 contains 13 residues. The germline gives CDR1 SGHRS, CDR2 YFSETQ. The germline V and J ends were trimmed by 4 bases and 4 bases, with 11 bases remaining between them. CDR3 in DNA: TGCGCCAGCAGCCCGATTCGGAGAGAGACCCAGTACTTC. Translated: CASSPIRRETQYF.

This clonotype was counted ten times or more. The chain uses TRBV6-2 or TRBV6-3 and TRBJ1-1; D remains unclear. In germline, CDR1 is MNHEY, CDR2 SVGEGT. This CDR3 has 14 amino acids. V shed 5 bases and J shed 0 bases, with 10 bases lying between them. CDR3: CASSARSMNTEAFF. The CDR3 coding sequence is TGTGCCAGCAGTGCCAGAAGCATGAACACTGAAGCTTTCTTT.

This clonotype came up many times. In nucleotides, the CDR3 is TGCGCCAGCAGCTTGGCACAAACCCAAGAGACCCAGTACTTC. This encodes CASSLAQTQETQYF. This chain uses TRBV5-1 with TRBJ2-5; D is uncertain. The CDR3 spans 14 residues. Germline V CDR1 and CDR2: SGHRS, YFSETQ. Trimming stripped 0 bases from V and 1 base from J, with 7 bases between.

V gene TRBV27 combines with J gene TRBJ2-7; no definite D call. The length of the CDR3 is 14 residues. The V and J ends lost 7 bases and 3 bases respectively, with 16 bases between them. CDR1 and CDR2 from the germline V gene are MNHEY and SMNVEV (reference sequence). In DNA form, the CDR3 reads TGTGCCAGCAAGCCCACGGTACCGGGCTACGAGCAGTACTTC. As protein: CASKPTVPGYEQYF.

This clonotype was counted only a few times. V is TRBV25-1 and J is TRBJ2-1; 8 bases line up with TRBD2. The CDR3 sequence is 16 residues long. Germline V gene data show CDR1 as MGHDK and CDR2 as SYGVNS. V lost 2 bases and J lost 8; bases outside the gene matches: 11. The CDR3 nucleotides are TGTGCCAGCAGTGAAGTGGGCAGCGGGAGCGTCTATGAGCAGTTCTTC. It specifies CASSEVGSGSVYEQFF.

At least ten counts were recorded for this clonotype. This chain uses TRBV20-1 with TRBJ2-7; D might be TRBD1 or TRBD2, each matching 6 bases. V was shortened by 5 bases and J by 1 base, with 15 bases between the two germline ends. This CDR3 contains 14 residues. Germline-derived CDR1 and CDR2 are DFQATT and SNEGSKA (reference sequence). The CDR3, as DNA: TGCAGTGCTCAAGACGGAGGGACATCCTACGAGCAGTACTTC. Translating it yields CSAQDGGTSYEQYF.

In this sample, this clonotype turned up many times. The gene calls are TRBV13 and TRBJ1-1; D is ambiguous. Germline lookup yields CDR1 PRHDT and CDR2 FYEKMQ (reference sequence). With 0 bases removed from V and 4 bases from J, the gap between germline ends came to 3 bases. The CDR3 runs 12 residues. The CDR3 loop reads CASSLGTTEAFF. The CDR3 DNA is TGTGCCAGCAGCTTAGGAACCACTGAAGCTTTCTTT.

This clonotype was recorded many times. The chain has TRBV5-4 and TRBJ2-1, with 8 bases that match TRBD2. With V trimmed by 4 bases and J by 6 bases, 12 bases remained unmatched. Germline CDR1 SGHNT, CDR2 YYREEE (reference sequence). The CDR3 totals 16 residues. The CDR3 is CASSVSGTSLGNEQFF. The CDR3 DNA reads as TGTGCCAGCAGCGTTAGCGGGACCTCCTTGGGCAATGAGCAGTTCTTC.

This clonotype was observed at least ten times. This chain uses TRBV20-1 with TRBJ1-2; D perhaps matches TRBD1 (5 bases). V shed 6 bases and J shed 4 bases, with 15 bases lying between them. This CDR3 is 13 amino acids long. Germline assignment: CDR1 DFQATT and CDR2 SNEGSKA (reference sequence). CDR3 amino acids: CSASWGVGYGYTF. The CDR3 bases are TGCAGTGCGAGTTGGGGGGTGGGCTATGGCTACACCTTC.

The chain employs TRBV12-3 or TRBV12-4 and TRBJ1-1, with D possibly being TRBD1 (5 bases). V was pared by 8 bases and J by 4 bases, with 20 bases between. The CDR3 contains 15 residues. In DNA form, the CDR3 reads TGTGCCAGCGCCTCACTGGAGGGGATCGGCACTGAAGCTTTCTTT. This codes for CASASLEGIGTEAFF.

This clonotype was seen many times. The chain recombines TRBV28 with TRBJ2-1, with D perhaps TRBD1 or TRBD2 (5 bases each). CDR3 length: 13 residues. The germline V and J ends were trimmed by 8 bases and 5 bases, with 13 bases remaining between them. Per the germline V gene, CDR1 is MDHEN and CDR2 is SYDVKM. This CDR3 is CASRRDGDNEQFF. CDR3 nucleotides: TGTGCCAGCCGCCGGGACGGGGACAATGAGCAGTTCTTC.

Many counts were recorded for this clonotype. The V call is TRBV12-3 or TRBV12-4, the J call TRBJ1-2; D unresolved. The CDR3 spans 14 residues. V shed 5 bases and J shed 2 bases, with 12 bases lying between them. CDR3 nucleotide sequence: TGTGCCAGCAGTCCATTCAGGAAAAACTATGGCTACACCTTC. This sequence encodes CASSPFRKNYGYTF.

This clonotype was seen at least ten times. The chain is built from TRBV29-1 and TRBJ2-7, with 8 nucleotides matching TRBD1. This CDR3 comprises 13 residues. CDR1 and CDR2 from the germline V gene are SQVTM and ANQGSEA. V gave up 3 bases and J gave up 3 bases; unmatched junction bases: 4. In DNA, the CDR3 is TGCAGCGTTGAGGACAGGGCAGACTACGAGCAGTACTTC. Residues: CSVEDRADYEQYF.

The chain combines TRBV15 with TRBJ1-5; possibly TRBD1 for D (6 bases). The V end lost 0 bases, the J end lost 5 bases, and 14 bases lay between the germline ends. The CDR3 has 16 amino acids. Germline assignment: CDR1 LNHNV and CDR2 YYDKDF (reference sequence). CDR3 coding DNA: TGTGCCACCAGCAGAGATACGGGCAGGGGATATCAGCCCCAGCATTTT. It encodes CATSRDTGRGYQPQHF.

This clonotype was seen only a few times. The gene calls are TRBV6-2 or TRBV6-3 and TRBJ2-1; 10 bases line up with TRBD2. This CDR3 contains 14 residues. Trimming cost V 5 bases and J 8 bases; bases outside gene matches: 6. CDR1 MNHEY and CDR2 SVGEGT come from the germline V gene. This CDR3 is CASSKGTSVHEQFF. CDR3 nucleotide sequence: TGTGCCAGCAGTAAGGGGACTAGCGTCCATGAGCAGTTCTTC.